This T cell receptor beta chain was documented in a study of beta chain features in type 1 diabetes. Study-level information: Healthy donors and patients had similar age, gender and cell yields.

This clone has just a few counts. Its target is not known. Reverse transcription of all isolated RNA meant that expressed TCRB transcripts were sequenced. The data were produced by immunoSEQ multiplex PCR, yet TCRdb's version contains in-frame clones alone and is incomplete. The sample holds fewer than 350,000 clones; about 15% are singletons and the top ten take less than 0.02%. From germline, CDR1 is SGHAT and CDR2 FQNNGV. The length of the CDR3 is 18 residues. The junction had 14 bases not matched to a gene; V was cut back by 0 bases and J by 8 bases. Study outcomes and limitations: Shorter TCRB CDR3s, moderately but significantly so, were found in Type 1 diabetes patients in all four CD4+ subsets.

The sequencing sample was made of naive CD4+ T cells from blood. V is TRBV11-2 and J is TRBJ2-1; 9 bases fit TRBD2. The TCR comes from a man in his late teens or twenties with type 1 diabetes. CDR3: CASSLDHRLSGRRDEQFF. In nucleotides, the CDR3 is TGTGCCAGCAGCTTAGATCATCGGTTAAGCGGGAGGAGGGATGAGCAGTTCTTC. Full variable domain (missing parts from reference TRBV11-2 and TRBJ2-1): EAGVAQSPRYKIIEKRQSVAFWCNPISGHATLYWYQQILGQGPKLLIQFQNNGVVDDSQLPKDRFSAERLKGVDSTLKIQPAKLEDSAVYLCASSLDHRLSGRRDEQFFGPGTRLTVL.